Following are 19 T cell receptor beta chains from one sample sequenced in a study of patients and donors after allogeneic stem cell transplantation. One entry per CDR3 protein, called by TCRdb with MiXCR from the RT-PCR reads. The sample contains hundreds of thousands of distinct CDR3 sequences, 16% of which appear only once. The sample consisted of blood, either unsorted or a sorted T cell fraction (not recorded which). Source of these receptors: a human donor who was either an allogeneic HSCT recipient or a stem cell or donor lymphocyte infusion donor (not recorded which). It is not recorded whose cells these are; they may come from a transplant donor.

There are many counts of this clonotype. This sequence joins TRBV20-1 and TRBJ1-5, with D possibly being TRBD1 (5 bases). The CDR3 consists of 13 residues. The germline CDR1 and CDR2 sequences are DFQATT and SNEGSKA (reference sequence). Trimming took off 6 bases at V and 5 bases at J, with 14 bases between the two ends. CDR3 bases: TGCAGTGCAATCCGGGACGGAGATCAGCCCCAGCATTTT. Its protein is CSAIRDGDQPQHF.

This clonotype was counted between two and nine times. This chain links TRBV6-4 with TRBJ1-1, with TRBD1 matching over 8 bases. The CDR3 contains 17 residues. The V gene's germline CDR1 is MRHNA and CDR2 SNTAGT. After removal of 2 bases from V and 4 bases from J, the junction contained 12 bases not matched to a gene. This CDR3 reads CASSDPDRELLGTEAFF. The DNA of the CDR3 is TGTGCCAGCAGTGACCCGGACAGGGAATTATTGGGCACTGAAGCTTTCTTT.

CDR3 coding DNA: TGCGCCAGCAGCCCAGGGGACAGCTCAAACACTGAAGCTTTCTTT. Its protein is CASSPGDSSNTEAFF. This rearrangement joins TRBV4-3 to TRBJ1-1, with 7 bases lining up with TRBD1. Per germline, CDR1 LGHNA and CDR2 YSLEER. The CDR3 totals 15 residues. V lost 4 bases, J lost 2 bases, and 7 bases stayed unmatched.

The CDR3 DNA reads as TGTGCCAGCAGCGAGGGGCCGGGGGAGTTAAACACTGAAGCTTTCTTT. It codes for CASSEGPGELNTEAFF. J is TRBJ1-1 and V is TRBV9, with D possibly TRBD1 on 5 matching bases. The CDR3 loop spans 16 amino acids. Germline lookup yields CDR1 SGDLS and CDR2 YYNGEE. Trimming cost V 3 bases and J 2 bases, with 17 bases left between them. Full variable domain (outside the CDR3, taken from reference TRBV9 and TRBJ1-1): DSGVTQTPKHLITATGQRVTLRCSPRSGDLSVYWYQQSLDQGLQFLIQYYNGEERAKGNILERFSAQQFPDLHSELNLSSLELGDSALYFCASSEGPGELNTEAFFGQGTRLTVV.

In this sample, this clonotype turned up once. The genes are TRBV7-9 and TRBJ2-4; a possible D gene is TRBD1 (5 bases). CDR3 size: 16 residues. Trimming took off 2 bases at V and 5 bases at J, with 16 bases between the two ends. Germline assignment: CDR1 SEHNR and CDR2 FQNEAQ (reference sequence). The CDR3 is CASSLSQGHLENIQYF. Here the CDR3 DNA reads TGTGCCAGCAGCTTAAGTCAGGGTCATTTGGAAAACATTCAGTACTTC.

This clonotype was seen ten or more times. The rearrangement links TRBV9 to TRBJ2-4; no clear D gene. This CDR3 comprises 14 residues. Germline V gene lookup returns CDR1 SGDLS and CDR2 YYNGEE. Trimming left V 4 bases short and J 1 base short, with 9 bases between. CDR3 loop: CASSPDAAKNIQYF. In DNA form, the CDR3 reads TGTGCCAGCAGCCCGGATGCGGCCAAAAACATTCAGTACTTC.

The rearrangement links TRBV6-1 to TRBJ1-1, with 9 bases matching TRBD1. This CDR3 is 13 amino acids long. With V trimmed by 7 bases and J by 5 bases, 5 bases remained unmatched. The V gene's germline CDR1 is MNHNS and CDR2 SASEGT. CDR3 amino acids: CASTRGTGTEAFF. The CDR3 bases are TGTGCCAGCACCCGGGGGACAGGGACTGAAGCTTTCTTT.

This CDR3 is CASSNIPGSGEKLFF. CDR3 coding DNA: TGTGCCAGCAGCAACATCCCGGGTTCGGGTGAAAAACTGTTTTTT. This chain uses TRBV7-9 with TRBJ1-4; unclear D gene. Germline V gene sequence: CDR1 SEHNR, CDR2 FQNEAQ (reference sequence). V shed 5 bases and J shed 7 bases, with 17 bases lying between them. This CDR3 region has 15 residues. Complete variable domain (other parts from reference TRBV7-9 and TRBJ1-4): DTGVSQNPRHKITKRGQNVTFRCDPISEHNRLYWYRQTLGQGPEFLTYFQNEAQLEKSRLLSDRFSAERPKGSFSTLEIQRTEQGDSAMYLCASSNIPGSGEKLFFGSGTQLSVL.

The chain couples TRBV12-3 or TRBV12-4 to TRBJ1-5; 8 nucleotides match TRBD1. The trim removed 0 bases at V and 2 bases at J, leaving 12 bases unmatched. This CDR3 region has 19 residues. The CDR3 coding sequence is TGTGCCAGCAGTTTAGCGCACAGGGGGTTAAAATCAGGCAATCAGCCCCAGCATTTT. Translation: CASSLAHRGLKSGNQPQHF.

This clonotype has more than one count but fewer than ten. V and J are TRBV20-1 and TRBJ2-5; TRBD2 matches 9 bases. V lost 0 bases, J lost 5 bases, and 7 bases stayed unmatched. This CDR3 has 15 residues. Germline V gene lookup returns CDR1 DFQATT and CDR2 SNEGSKA (reference sequence). The CDR3 protein is CSARDSGGPWETQYF. In DNA, the CDR3 is TGCAGTGCTAGAGATAGCGGGGGACCGTGGGAGACCCAGTACTTC.

The V gene is TRBV4-1, the J gene TRBJ1-6, with 9 bases lining up with TRBD1. CDR1 is MGHRA and CDR2 is YSYEKL in the germline V gene. V lost 2 bases and J lost 7; bases outside the gene matches: 6. The CDR3 is 16 residues long. CDR3 nucleotide sequence: TGCGCCAGCAGCCAACTTCCGGGACAGGGAAATTCACCCCTCCACTTT. Amino acids: CASSQLPGQGNSPLHF.

This clonotype occurred a few times. The chain uses TRBV6-1 and TRBJ2-4, with D perhaps being TRBD1 or TRBD2 (5 bases each). The CDR3 spans 16 residues. The V end lost 8 bases, the J end lost 0 bases, and 17 bases lay between the germline ends. Germline V gene sequence: CDR1 MNHNS, CDR2 SASEGT. Here the CDR3 reads CASQGRGRPAKNIQYF. The DNA for the CDR3 is TGTGCCAGCCAAGGAAGGGGACGCCCAGCCAAAAACATTCAGTACTTC.

J is TRBJ2-7 and V is TRBV28; TRBD2 aligns across 13 bases. The CDR3 is 16 residues long. The ends lost 5 bases at V and 1 base at J; junction bases unmatched: 5. The germline V gene has CDR1 MDHEN and CDR2 SYDVKM. The chain's CDR3 is CASSLRTSGGSYEQYF. The CDR3 DNA reads TGTGCCAGCAGTCTCCGGACTAGCGGGGGTTCCTACGAGCAGTACTTC.

The CDR3 DNA follows: TGCGCCAGCAGCCGGCAGGGGGCGTCCGGAGAGACCCAGTACTTC. This encodes CASSRQGASGETQYF. The chain joins TRBV5-1 to TRBJ2-5; 8 positions agree with TRBD1. The CDR3 is 15 amino acids. CDR1 is SGHRS, CDR2 YFSETQ, per germline. Trimming took 4 bases from V and 4 from J; bases not matched to a gene: 9.

In its sample, this clonotype was seen a few times. The genes are TRBV12-5 and TRBJ1-2, with TRBD1 as a possible D gene (6 bases). Per germline, CDR1 LGHNT and CDR2 FRNRAP. Trimming shortened V by 1 base and J by 4 bases, and 10 bases separated the two germline ends. The CDR3 has 14 amino acids. The CDR3 DNA sequence: TGTGCTAGTGGTTTGGGTGGACAGCTCTATGGCTACACCTTC. Translation: CASGLGGQLYGYTF.

This clonotype has ten or more counts. This rearrangement joins TRBV5-1 to TRBJ1-2; no clear D. Trimming took off 0 bases at V and 4 bases at J, with 7 bases between the two ends. In germline, CDR1 is SGHRS, CDR2 YFSETQ. This CDR3 spans 13 amino acids. CDR3 residues: CASSLDRSYGYTF. The DNA of the CDR3 is TGCGCCAGCAGCTTGGACAGAAGCTATGGCTACACCTTC. Full variable domain (rest looked up from reference TRBV5-1 and TRBJ1-2): KAGVTQTPRYLIKTRGQQVTLSCSPISGHRSVSWYQQTPGQGLQFLFEYFSETQRNKGNFPGRFSGRQFSNSRSEMNVSTLELGDSALYLCASSLDRSYGYTFGSGTRLTVV.

The CDR3 nucleotides read TGCGCCAGCAGCTTACCTGAGGGGCAGGGGGGCGAGCAGTTCTTC. As protein: CASSLPEGQGGEQFF. The rearrangement links TRBV5-1 to TRBJ2-1, with D perhaps matching TRBD1 (7 bases). Trimming shortened V by 2 bases and J by 10 bases, and 19 bases separated the two germline ends. Germline V gives CDR1 SGHRS, CDR2 YFSETQ. The CDR3 has 15 residues.

The chain uses TRBV29-1 and TRBJ2-7, with 10 bases that match TRBD1. From germline, CDR1 is SQVTM and CDR2 ANQGSEA. The CDR3 length is 16 residues. V shed 5 bases, J shed 9 bases, and the junction held 19 bases outside the gene matches. CDR3: CSVTGTGEPGRRLQYF. For the CDR3, the DNA is TGCAGCGTTACCGGGACAGGGGAGCCAGGGCGACGATTGCAGTACTTC.

This clonotype was detected a few times. The J gene is TRBJ2-1, the V gene TRBV20-1; weak D call: TRBD2 (6 bases). The CDR3 totals 15 residues. Germline values: CDR1 DFQATT, CDR2 SNEGSKA (reference sequence). V lost 3 bases and J 4 bases, leaving 16 bases between the germline ends. The CDR3 coding sequence is TGCAGTGCTAGCCGCGGCCAGCGGGCGTACAATGAGCAGTTCTTC. It is translated as CSASRGQRAYNEQFF.